This TCR beta chain is from a study of blood T cell repertoires in COVID-19. Per germline, CDR1 LGHNA and CDR2 YNFKEQ. The CDR3 contains 20 residues. V dropped 0 bases and J dropped 2 bases, with 25 bases sitting between them. Using immunoSEQ multiplex PCR, the repertoire was profiled, and TCRdb retains in-frame clones only, with some absent. Counted here are approximately 180,000 clones, 88% occurring once; the ten biggest clones make up approximately 4%. The sequencing input was peripheral blood. The sequence came from a human donor in a cohort sampled during active COVID-19. This chain joins TRBV4-2 and TRBJ2-5; D unclear. CDR3 sequence (DNA): TGTGCCAGCAGCCAAGAAGGCAGAACCGCCACGGCTGGGCCTCAAGAGACCCAGTACTTC. Amino acids: CASSQEGRTATAGPQETQYF.